The clone carrying this T cell receptor beta chain was seen a few times. Alongside a J-beta primer mix, a sample-barcoded 5' primer served in a second PCR lasting about 7 to 12 cycles. One entry per CDR3 protein, called by TCRdb with MiXCR from the 5' RACE reads. The repertoire includes approximately 800,000 distinct CDR3 sequences, around a quarter of them detected once, and about 3% sits in the top ten. This specimen comes from a study of blood T cells in healthy people across ages. Losses at the gene ends were 0 bases for V and 2 bases for J; bases not matched to a gene: 12. This CDR3 comprises 19 residues. Per germline, CDR1 ENHRY and CDR2 SYGVKD. These data also featured in a second study, about T cells of mothers and their children.

This sequence was found in a boy aged 10-17 years in good health. The chain uses TRBV10-3 and TRBJ2-7, with 11 positions matching TRBD2. The sample consisted of blood. CDR3 sequence (DNA): TGTGCCATCAGTGAGTCTGTGGGGCTAGCGGGGGGAAGTACCTACGAGCAGTACTTC. This sequence encodes CAISESVGLAGGSTYEQYF.